A single sample is the source of the 26 T cell receptor beta chains below, sequenced in a study of graft-versus-host responses after intestinal transplantation. Sequencing used immunoSEQ multiplex PCR; TCRdb keeps in-frame clones, though not all of them. The sample lists roughly 100,000 clones, roughly 87% occurring once. Their antigens are not known. Sequencing was performed on unstimulated CD4+ T cells sorted from spleen or lymph node cells, taken before intestinal transplant. These receptors were collected from a human donor who received an intestinal transplant.

This chain uses TRBV6-1 with TRBJ1-1; D gene ambiguous. CDR3 length: 13 residues. The germline V gene has CDR1 MNHNS and CDR2 SASEGT. Trimming took 6 bases from V and 4 from J, leaving 12 bases between them. The CDR3 nucleotides read TGTGCCAGCAGGGTAGGGAGGCTCACTGAAGCTTTCTTT. Translation gives CASRVGRLTEAFF.

The chain combines TRBV5-1 with TRBJ2-3, with D possibly being TRBD2 (5 bases). The CDR3 has 14 residues. V was cut by 4 bases and J by 2 bases, with 11 bases left in between. Germline assignment: CDR1 SGHRS and CDR2 YFSETQ. The chain's CDR3 is CASSTDLITDTQYF. The CDR3 coding sequence is TGCGCCAGCAGCACGGACTTAATCACAGATACGCAGTATTTT.

The CDR3 DNA is TGTGCCAGTAGTAACAGGGAGTTACCGGGGCTTAATGGCTACACCTTC. Translation gives CASSNRELPGLNGYTF. This chain connects TRBV19 to TRBJ1-2, with D possibly matching TRBD1 (6 bases). The CDR3 length is 16 residues. Between the trimmed V and J ends, which lost 4 bases and 6 bases, there was a span of 21 bases. Per germline, CDR1 LNHDA and CDR2 SQIVND (reference sequence).

The chain couples TRBV5-1 to TRBJ2-7; 9 bases map to TRBD2. The CDR3 contains 14 residues. Germline V lookup: CDR1 SGHRS, CDR2 YFSETQ. Trimming took 2 bases from V and 6 from J; bases not matched to a gene: 6. This CDR3 is CASSFGREGLEQYF. The CDR3 DNA sequence: TGCGCCAGCAGCTTCGGGCGGGAGGGCCTCGAGCAGTACTTC.

This chain connects TRBV11-1 to TRBJ2-5, with D hard to call. The CDR3 spans 14 residues. Germline CDR1 reads SGHAT; CDR2 reads FQDESV (reference sequence). Trimming shortened V by 1 base and J by 2 bases, and 8 bases separated the two germline ends. The CDR3 here is CASSLGWGQETQYF. The CDR3 region has the DNA TGTGCCAGCAGCTTAGGGTGGGGACAAGAGACCCAGTACTTC.

The V gene is TRBV9, the J gene TRBJ2-3; D may match TRBD1 or TRBD2 (5 bases each). Germline assignment: CDR1 SGDLS and CDR2 YYNGEE. V was trimmed by 4 bases and J by 1 base, leaving 16 bases between them. The CDR3 has 16 amino acids. The CDR3 loop is CASSSAGTRRTDTQYF. The CDR3 DNA sequence: TGTGCCAGCAGCTCCGCCGGGACCCGCCGCACAGATACGCAGTATTTT. The variable domain in full, with the rest retrieved from reference TRBV9 and TRBJ2-3, is DSGVTQTPKHLITATGQRVTLRCSPRSGDLSVYWYQQSLDQGLQFLIQYYNGEERAKGNILERFSAQQFPDLHSELNLSSLELGDSALYFCASSSAGTRRTDTQYFGPGTRLTVL.

The V gene is TRBV18, the J gene TRBJ2-7; D is ambiguous. The CDR3 totals 13 residues. V gave up 1 base and J gave up 4 bases, with 8 bases separating them. In germline, CDR1 is KGHSH, CDR2 LQKENI. Written as DNA, the CDR3 is TGTGCCAGCTCACCACAGGTAGGGTACGAGCAGTACTTC. Its protein product is CASSPQVGYEQYF.

This sequence joins TRBV25-1 and TRBJ2-1; D uncertain. This CDR3 is built from 14 residues. Germline loops: CDR1 MGHDK, CDR2 SYGVNS. With 7 bases removed from V and 0 bases from J, the gap between germline ends came to 10 bases. The CDR3 DNA sequence: TGTGCCAGCACACCTTTGAGCTCCTACAATGAGCAGTTCTTC. It specifies CASTPLSSYNEQFF.

The chain carries TRBV2 and TRBJ2-2; D perhaps matches TRBD1 (6 bases). This CDR3 is 16 amino acids long. Trimming left V 1 base short and J 4 bases short, with 13 bases between. The germline CDR1 and CDR2 sequences are SNHLY and FYNNEI. The CDR3 sequence: CASSEVRGAGTGELFF. The CDR3 DNA reads TGTGCCAGCAGTGAAGTCAGGGGCGCCGGCACCGGGGAGCTGTTTTTT.

The rearrangement uses TRBV5-6 and TRBJ1-4, with a tentative D call TRBD1 (5 bases). V lost 4 bases and J 3 bases, leaving 19 bases between the germline ends. The CDR3 covers 17 residues. Germline V gene data show CDR1 as SGHDT and CDR2 as YYEEEE. CDR3 bases: TGTGCCAGCAGCCCAGGGTCCTGGACTAGGGCTAATGAAAAACTGTTTTTT. Its translation is CASSPGSWTRANEKLFF.

V usage is TRBV18 and J usage is TRBJ2-3; 10 bases line up with TRBD1. In germline, CDR1 is KGHSH, CDR2 LQKENI. Unmatched junction bases numbered 5, after V lost 8 bases and J lost 3 bases. The CDR3 is 14 amino acids. CDR3: CASLRGQGTDTQYF. The CDR3 DNA reads as TGTGCCAGCCTTAGGGGACAGGGGACAGATACGCAGTATTTT. Full variable domain (remainder filled in from reference TRBV18 and TRBJ2-3): NAGVMQNPRHLVRRRGQEARLRCSPMKGHSHVYWYRQLPEEGLKFMVYLQKENIIDESGMPKERFSAEFPKEGPSILRIQQVVRGDSAAYFCASLRGQGTDTQYFGPGTRLTVL.

V gene TRBV5-1 combines with J gene TRBJ2-3; D perhaps matches TRBD1 (5 bases). The CDR3 covers 16 residues. The V end lost 0 bases, the J end lost 2 bases, and 13 bases lay between the germline ends. Germline-derived CDR1 and CDR2 are SGHRS and YFSETQ. The CDR3 loop is CASSLERGRNTDTQYF. In DNA, the CDR3 is TGCGCCAGCAGCTTGGAAAGGGGCCGTAACACAGATACGCAGTATTTT. The whole variable domain, remainder taken from reference TRBV5-1 and TRBJ2-3, is KAGVTQTPRYLIKTRGQQVTLSCSPISGHRSVSWYQQTPGQGLQFLFEYFSETQRNKGNFPGRFSGRQFSNSRSEMNVSTLELGDSALYLCASSLERGRNTDTQYFGPGTRLTVL.

This chain uses TRBV4-1 with TRBJ2-3; maybe TRBD2 (5 bases). The CDR3 runs to 16 residues. CDR1 and CDR2 (germline): MGHRA, YSYEKL. Trimming stripped 0 bases from V and 0 bases from J, with 10 bases between. CDR3 amino acids: CASSQDRGSSTDTQYF. For the CDR3, the DNA is TGCGCCAGCAGCCAAGACAGAGGGTCTAGCACAGATACGCAGTATTTT.

This rearrangement joins TRBV20-1 to TRBJ2-5; D perhaps matches TRBD2 (6 bases). The CDR3 spans 11 residues. Trimming took off 6 bases at V and 2 bases at J, with 7 bases between the two ends. Germline CDR1 reads DFQATT; CDR2 reads SNEGSKA (reference sequence). In nucleotides, the CDR3 is TGCAGTGCGGAGGGGCAAGAGACCCAGTACTTC. Protein sequence: CSAEGQETQYF.

This rearrangement joins TRBV6-9 to TRBJ2-2; D is unclear. The CDR3 extends over 16 amino acids. CDR1 is MNHGY and CDR2 is SVAAGI in the germline V gene. With 4 bases removed from V and 0 bases from J, the gap between germline ends came to 12 bases. The CDR3 is CASSSVTVTNTGELFF. In DNA, the CDR3 is TGTGCCAGCAGTTCCGTGACTGTTACGAACACCGGGGAGCTGTTTTTT.

The rearrangement uses TRBV28 and TRBJ2-7, with D tentatively TRBD1 (5 bases). CDR1 is MDHEN, CDR2 SYDVKM, per germline. There are 14 residues in the CDR3. V was trimmed by 2 bases and J by 2 bases, leaving 10 bases between them. Here the CDR3 reads CASSLINRPYEQYF. As DNA, the CDR3 is TGTGCCAGCAGTTTAATCAACAGGCCCTACGAGCAGTACTTC.

V and J are TRBV19 and TRBJ1-4; D is perhaps TRBD1 (6 bases). V was shortened by 8 bases and J by 3 bases, with 13 bases between the two germline ends. Germline V gene data show CDR1 as LNHDA and CDR2 as SQIVND (reference sequence). This CDR3 spans 14 amino acids. The CDR3, as DNA: TGTGCCAGTCGATCGGGGGCCGCTAATGAAAAACTGTTTTTT. This codes for CASRSGAANEKLFF.

The V gene is TRBV5-4, the J gene TRBJ2-2; the D gene is possibly TRBD2 (6 bases). The CDR3 spans 16 residues. V lost 6 bases to trimming and J lost 1 base, with 16 bases between them. Germline V gives CDR1 SGHNT, CDR2 YYREEE (reference sequence). The CDR3 DNA follows: TGTGCCAGCACGCCCGGATACGGGGGGAACACCGGGGAGCTGTTTTTT. Amino acids: CASTPGYGGNTGELFF.

Concerning this clone itself: The junction differs from germline at one of its ends, possibly a read error. This chain joins TRBV9 and TRBJ2-3; tentatively, D is TRBD2 (6 bases). The CDR3 has 16 residues. Germline CDR1 reads SGDLS; CDR2 reads YYNGEE. CDR3 sequence reads: CASSVVGFTSTDTRYF. DNA of the CDR3: TGTGCCAGCAGCGTAGTCGGATTCACTAGCACAGATACGCGGTATTTT. Drawing the rest from reference TRBV9 and TRBJ2-3, the complete variable domain is DSGVTQTPKHLITATGQRVTLRCSPRSGDLSVYWYQQSLDQGLQFLIQYYNGEERAKGNILERFSAQQFPDLHSELNLSSLELGDSALYFCASSVVGFTSTDTRYFGPGTRLTVL.

DNA of the CDR3: TGCAGCGTGGGACAGGGCGATGGCTACACCTTC. It codes for CSVGQGDGYTF. The chain has TRBV29-1 and TRBJ1-2; TRBD1 matches at 9 bases. Trimming took 6 bases from V and 6 from J; bases not matched to a gene: 2. The V gene's germline CDR1 is SQVTM and CDR2 ANQGSEA. The CDR3 contains 11 residues.

The chain carries TRBV5-4 and TRBJ1-2; 8 nucleotides line up with TRBD1. Per the germline V gene, CDR1 is SGHNT and CDR2 is YYREEE (reference sequence). This CDR3 region has 16 residues. Trimming took 2 bases from V and 6 from J; bases not matched to a gene: 12. CDR3 in amino acids: CASSFHPQDRGHGYTF. In nucleotides, the CDR3 is TGTGCCAGCAGCTTTCACCCTCAAGACAGGGGACATGGCTACACCTTC.

This chain joins TRBV6-5 and TRBJ2-1; 11 bases match TRBD2. The CDR3 is 14 residues long. Trimming removed 8 bases from V and 9 bases from J; junction bases left unmatched: 9. Germline CDR1 reads MNHEY; CDR2 reads SVGAGI. DNA of the CDR3: TGTGCCAGCGAGGGACTAGCGGTACAAGGTGAGCAGTTCTTC. Translating gives CASEGLAVQGEQFF.

This sequence joins TRBV29-1 and TRBJ2-5; the D call may be TRBD1 or TRBD2 (5 bases each). V lost 4 bases, J lost 5 bases, and 14 bases lay in between. The length of the CDR3 is 13 residues. Germline CDR1 SQVTM, CDR2 ANQGSEA. This CDR3 is CSVGEGTWETQYF. Written as DNA, the CDR3 is TGCAGCGTTGGAGAGGGGACGTGGGAGACCCAGTACTTC.

The gene calls are TRBV30 and TRBJ2-5, with a weak D call TRBD1 (5 bases). V shed 4 bases and J shed 0 bases, with 12 bases lying between them. The CDR3 runs to 14 residues. Germline V gives CDR1 GTSNPN, CDR2 SVGIG (reference sequence). The CDR3 spells CAWKWGPNQETQYF. The CDR3 DNA reads as TGTGCCTGGAAATGGGGCCCAAACCAAGAGACCCAGTACTTC.

The genes are TRBV11-1 and TRBJ2-5; 8 bases align to TRBD1. From germline, CDR1 is SGHAT and CDR2 FQDESV (reference sequence). The CDR3 loop spans 13 amino acids. The V and J ends lost 5 bases and 5 bases, in that order; junction bases with no gene match: 4. The CDR3 nucleotides are TGTGCCAGCAGCCGCCGGGACAGGGAGACCCAGTACTTC. This sequence encodes CASSRRDRETQYF. Using reference TRBV11-1 and TRBJ2-5 for the parts outside the CDR3, the full variable domain is EAEVAQSPRYKITEKSQAVAFWCDPISGHATLYWYRQILGQGPELLVQFQDESVVDDSQLPKDRFSAERLKGVDSTLKIQPAELGDSAMYLCASSRRDRETQYFGPGTRLLVL.

The chain couples TRBV2 to TRBJ2-3, with D possibly called TRBD1 or TRBD2 (5 bases each). The CDR3 totals 13 residues. Germline lookup yields CDR1 SNHLY and CDR2 FYNNEI. Between the trimmed V and J ends, which lost 8 bases and 4 bases, there was a span of 13 bases. This CDR3 reads CASVGDLADTQYF. In DNA form, the CDR3 reads TGTGCCAGCGTGGGGGATCTCGCAGATACGCAGTATTTT.